This T cell receptor beta chain was found in a study of T cells in localized non-small cell lung cancer. Study-wide results and caveats: Sequencing, confined to only one tumor region, leaves heterogeneity possible. Higher blood T cell density tracked longer overall survival.

V was cut by 3 bases and J by 6 bases, with 21 bases left in between. The CDR3 runs to 16 residues. The germline V gene has CDR1 SEHNR and CDR2 FQNEAQ (reference sequence). Points on this clone: Its antigen is currently unknown.

Sequenced by immunoSEQ multiplex PCR; TCRdb stores in-frame clones only, minus some. The sample contains more than 30,000 clones, 75% to 90% of which appear only once. The chain has TRBV7-9 and TRBJ2-7, with a possible D match to TRBD1 (6 bases). The specimen comprised peripheral blood mononuclear cells, sampled before any cancer treatment. The sequence was obtained from a man aged 40-75 years with stage III lung adenocarcinoma. CDR3 residues: CASSFSGFRDNPEQYF. For the CDR3, the DNA is TGTGCCAGCAGCTTTAGTGGATTCCGGGACAACCCCGAGCAGTACTTC.